The clone carrying this T cell receptor (beta chain) was observed at least ten times. Its antigen is still unknown. For TCR beta, libraries came from quantitative 5'-RACE with molecular barcodes. Via MiXCR, TCRdb re-called the 5' RACE reads, giving one row per CDR3 protein. In the table there are under 200,000 distinct CDR3 sequences, 9.5% to 13% of which are singletons. These data belong to a study of CD8 T cells in ankylosing spondylitis. Study-level points and caveats: There was a TCR beta motif, made of eight highly homologous variants, that appeared characteristic of ankylosing spondylitis blood. Matched synovial fluid from ankylosing spondylitis patients was reported to be enriched for disease-linked clones. The disease-linked clones had a CD8+ phenotype and low blood frequencies.

Source material: blood, either unsorted or a sorted T cell fraction (not recorded which). The clonotype originates from a male donor with ankylosing spondylitis or in good health (not recorded which).

The CDR3 loop is CASSDTRGTGYTF. CDR3 nucleotide sequence: TGTGCCAGCAGTGACACAAGAGGGACCGGCTACACCTTC. V and J are TRBV6-4 and TRBJ1-2; D perhaps matches TRBD1 (5 bases). This CDR3 has 13 residues. V lost 2 bases, J lost 8 bases, and 12 bases lay in between. Germline V gene data show CDR1 as MRHNA and CDR2 as SNTAGT.